These 23 T cell receptor beta chains share one sample of origin, sequenced in a study of T cells after yellow fever vaccination. TCRdb re-called the 5' RACE reads through MiXCR, storing one row per CDR3 protein. The table records roughly 94,000 distinct CDR3 sequences, roughly 9% of them present only once. The sample in question was CD8+ T cells not binding an NS4B(214-222) dextramer, sorted from PBMCs, obtained roughly 14 days after the first yellow fever vaccination. Receptors were obtained from a man younger than 35 who received the YFV17D yellow fever vaccine.

This clonotype was recorded a few times. The CDR3 loop reads CATSDADRHSWGANVLTF. The DNA of the CDR3 is TGTGCCACCAGTGACGCGGACAGGCACTCATGGGGGGCCAACGTCCTGACTTTC. The chain is built from TRBV24-1 and TRBJ2-6, with TRBD1 matching 7 bases. After removal of 4 bases from V and 4 bases from J, the junction contained 12 bases not matched to a gene. The CDR3 runs to 18 residues. Germline V lookup: CDR1 KGHDR, CDR2 SFDVKD.

This clonotype was seen more than once but under ten times. The chain joins TRBV4-1 to TRBJ2-6; possible D gene TRBD2, 5 bases. The germline V gene has CDR1 MGHRA and CDR2 YSYEKL. This CDR3 comprises 16 residues. V dropped 3 bases and J dropped 4 bases, with 13 bases sitting between them. The CDR3 DNA follows: TGCGCCAGCAGCCACGGGATTTATACCGGGGCCAACGTCCTGACTTTC. Protein: CASSHGIYTGANVLTF.

V and J are TRBV20-1 and TRBJ2-5, with TRBD2 identical over 7 bases. Per the germline V gene, CDR1 is DFQATT and CDR2 is SNEGSKA (reference sequence). The V gene end was trimmed by 2 bases and the J gene end by 5 bases; junction bases not matched to a gene: 11. The CDR3 has 15 residues. CDR3 region: CSARPLGEGGETQYF. The CDR3 DNA reads as TGCAGTGCTAGACCCCTAGGGGAGGGAGGGGAGACCCAGTACTTC.

This clonotype was seen only a few times. The chain has TRBV28 and TRBJ1-6; 11 nucleotides match TRBD1. Germline V gene sequence: CDR1 MDHEN, CDR2 SYDVKM. Germline trimming cut 6 bases from V and 9 bases from J; bases unmatched to any gene: 7. This CDR3 has 15 amino acids. The CDR3 region has the DNA TGTGCCAGCAGACCTCCGGACAGGGGGCTTTCACCCCTCCACTTT. Translation gives CASRPPDRGLSPLHF. The whole variable domain, filled in from reference TRBV28 and TRBJ1-6, reads DVKVTQSSRYLVKRTGEKVFLECVQDMDHENMFWYRQDPGLGLRLIYFSYDVKMKEKGDIPEGYSVSREKKERFSLILESASTNQTSMYLCASRPPDRGLSPLHFGNGTRLTVT.

This clonotype showed up just a few times. The rearrangement joins TRBV5-1 to TRBJ2-1; 8 bases agree with TRBD2. Germline CDR1 is SGHRS and CDR2 is YFSETQ. This CDR3 region has 16 residues. V dropped 4 bases and J dropped 6; count of bases not matched to a gene: 12. CDR3 sequence: CASSPSGLGSINEQFF. Written as DNA, the CDR3 is TGCGCCAGCAGCCCGTCGGGACTAGGGTCCATCAATGAGCAGTTCTTC.

This clonotype has a handful of counts. The chain uses TRBV6-5 and TRBJ1-6; D is ambiguous. The CDR3 consists of 14 residues. CDR1 is MNHEY, CDR2 SVGAGI, per germline. The ends were cut back, 0 bases at V and 10 bases at J, with 10 bases in the middle. CDR3 DNA sequence: TGTGCCAGCAGTTACTCGAGTCCCCCATCACCCCTCCACTTT. Translation gives CASSYSSPPSPLHF.

This clonotype was seen only a few times. The V gene is TRBV6-1, the J gene TRBJ2-7, with 9 bases fitting TRBD1. CDR1 and CDR2 from the germline V gene are MNHNS and SASEGT. The CDR3 consists of 15 residues. J lost 6 bases, V lost 4 bases, and 10 bases had no gene match. The CDR3 reads CASSASRDRDREQYF. In DNA, the CDR3 is TGTGCCAGCAGTGCCTCCCGGGACAGGGATCGCGAGCAGTACTTC.

This clonotype appeared a few times. V gene TRBV27 combines with J gene TRBJ2-1; 8 bases are a match to TRBD1. Germline CDR1 reads MNHEY; CDR2 reads SMNVEV (reference sequence). After removal of 0 bases from V and 5 bases from J, the junction contained 9 bases not matched to a gene. There are 17 residues in the CDR3. CDR3 DNA: TGTGCCAGCAGTTTATCGATGGCAGGGGGCATGGACAATGAGCAGTTCTTC. This translates into CASSLSMAGGMDNEQFF.

There are a few counts of this clonotype. V gene TRBV6-5 combines with J gene TRBJ2-3; possibly TRBD2 for D (6 bases). The germline V gene has CDR1 MNHEY and CDR2 SVGAGI. With 0 bases removed from V and 6 bases from J, the gap between germline ends came to 7 bases. CDR3 length equals 13 residues. The CDR3 is CASSYSGGDTQYF. DNA for the CDR3: TGTGCCAGCAGTTACTCGGGAGGTGATACGCAGTATTTT.

The chain recombines TRBV6-6 with TRBJ2-1; no definite D call. CDR1 and CDR2 (germline): MNHNY, SVGAGI (reference sequence). Trimming took 5 bases from V and 9 from J, leaving 8 bases between them. CDR3 size: 11 residues. The CDR3 loop reads CASSTAVEQFF. DNA for the CDR3: TGTGCCAGCAGTACGGCGGTTGAGCAGTTCTTC.

The chain is built from TRBV27 and TRBJ2-1; the D gene is possibly TRBD2 (5 bases). CDR1 and CDR2 from the germline V gene are MNHEY and SMNVEV (reference sequence). The CDR3 covers 15 residues. V was clipped by 5 bases and J by 0 bases, with 11 bases between them. The CDR3 DNA reads as TGTGCCAGCAGTAGCTTTGGAGGCTCCTACAATGAGCAGTTCTTC. It yields the protein CASSSFGGSYNEQFF.

This chain connects TRBV12-3 or TRBV12-4 to TRBJ2-1; TRBD1 agrees at 8 bases. Germline trimming cut 0 bases from V and 3 bases from J; bases unmatched to any gene: 4. The CDR3 is 16 amino acids. CDR3 DNA: TGTGCCAGCAGTTTAGCCGGACAGGGATTCTACAATGAGCAGTTCTTC. It translates to CASSLAGQGFYNEQFF.

The chain carries TRBV12-3 or TRBV12-4 and TRBJ1-4; D ambiguous. This CDR3 has 14 amino acids. The V and J ends lost 6 bases and 4 bases respectively, with 12 bases between them. The DNA of the CDR3 is TGTGCCAGCAGCCTTCGACATGTTAATGAAAAACTGTTTTTT. This gives the protein CASSLRHVNEKLFF.

The chain combines TRBV4-1 with TRBJ2-5, with 11 bases matching TRBD2. Trimming removed 3 bases from V and 2 bases from J; junction bases left unmatched: 2. The CDR3 extends over 15 amino acids. The germline gives CDR1 MGHRA, CDR2 YSYEKL. The CDR3 reads CASSQGLAVQETQYF. For the CDR3, the DNA is TGCGCCAGCAGCCAGGGACTAGCGGTACAAGAGACCCAGTACTTC.

This clonotype appeared a few times. CDR3 sequence: CASSYAQGLYQETQYF. The CDR3 coding sequence is TGTGCCAGCAGTTACGCGCAGGGATTGTACCAAGAGACCCAGTACTTC. The V and J genes are TRBV6-2 or TRBV6-3 and TRBJ2-5; TRBD1 is a possible D gene (5 bases). V lost 2 bases to trimming and J lost 0 bases, with 13 bases between them. There are 16 residues in the CDR3. Germline CDR1 MNHEY, CDR2 SVGEGT.

This clonotype was observed a few times. The chain carries TRBV12-3 or TRBV12-4 and TRBJ2-7; 11 nucleotides agree with TRBD2. After removal of 6 bases from V and 1 base from J, the junction contained 8 bases not matched to a gene. This CDR3 contains 16 residues. The CDR3 loop reads CASRKGTSGRSYEQYF. For the CDR3, the DNA is TGTGCCAGCAGGAAGGGGACTAGCGGAAGGTCCTACGAGCAGTACTTC.

This clonotype was observed a few times. The chain couples TRBV7-9 to TRBJ2-7; D unresolved. From germline, CDR1 is SEHNR and CDR2 FQNEAQ (reference sequence). V lost 5 bases, J lost 2 bases, and 7 bases lay in between. The CDR3 covers 12 residues. For the CDR3, the DNA is TGTGCCAGCAGCCAGGTCCCCTACGAGCAGTACTTC. Amino acids: CASSQVPYEQYF.

This clonotype has a handful of counts. V usage is TRBV6-2 or TRBV6-3 and J usage is TRBJ2-7; TRBD2 matches 7 bases. The germline CDR1 and CDR2 sequences are MNHEY and SVGEGT. The trim removed 2 bases at V and 3 bases at J, leaving 7 bases unmatched. The CDR3 consists of 15 residues. In DNA form, the CDR3 reads TGTGCCAGCAGTTACCCAGGGACTATCGACTACGAGCAGTACGTC. It is translated as CASSYPGTIDYEQYV.

The DNA of the CDR3 is TGTGCCAGCAGCTCCCCTAGCGGGCCATACAATGAGCAGTTCTTC. Residues: CASSSPSGPYNEQFF. The J gene is TRBJ2-1, the V gene TRBV7-9; TRBD2 matches 8 bases. Trimming removed 4 bases from V and 4 bases from J; junction bases left unmatched: 6. Germline V gene lookup returns CDR1 SEHNR and CDR2 FQNEAQ (reference sequence). CDR3 size: 15 residues.

As DNA, the CDR3 is TGCGCCAGCAGCCAAGATCGATATAGCAATCAGCCCCAGCATTTT. It is translated as CASSQDRYSNQPQHF. The gene calls are TRBV4-3 and TRBJ1-5; no clear D. The CDR3 is made up of 15 amino acids. V lost 0 bases and J lost 0, with 6 bases in between. CDR1 is LGHNA, CDR2 YSLEER, per germline.

Details on this clonotype: The DNA is omitted, as the CDR3 cannot be located on it reliably, and the CDR3 follows TCRdb's listing. V and J are TRBV21-1 and TRBJ2-2; no check of the table's D call, TRBD2, against the DNA was made. TRBV21-1 is a pseudogene segment. Including both end residues, the CDR3 is 18 amino acids long. The CDR3 reads CASSTRLAGDKIPGSCFF.

V usage is TRBV9 and J usage is TRBJ1-1, with 7 bases fitting TRBD1. Germline V gives CDR1 SGDLS, CDR2 YYNGEE. The CDR3 is 13 residues long. Losses at the gene ends were 4 bases for V and 5 bases for J; bases not matched to a gene: 5. CDR3 sequence (DNA): TGTGCCAGCAGCTCACAGGGGAGTACTGAAGCTTTCTTT. Translation gives CASSSQGSTEAFF.

This clonotype has more than one count but fewer than ten. This chain's CDR3 is CARRQNHYEQYV. CDR3 coding DNA: TGTGCCAGAAGACAGAACCACTACGAGCAGTACGTC. The chain couples TRBV25-1 to TRBJ2-7, with a weak D call TRBD1 (5 bases). The V gene lost 9 bases and the J gene lost 3 bases, with 12 bases spanning the gap. Germline lookup yields CDR1 MGHDK and CDR2 SYGVNS. The CDR3 is 12 amino acids.